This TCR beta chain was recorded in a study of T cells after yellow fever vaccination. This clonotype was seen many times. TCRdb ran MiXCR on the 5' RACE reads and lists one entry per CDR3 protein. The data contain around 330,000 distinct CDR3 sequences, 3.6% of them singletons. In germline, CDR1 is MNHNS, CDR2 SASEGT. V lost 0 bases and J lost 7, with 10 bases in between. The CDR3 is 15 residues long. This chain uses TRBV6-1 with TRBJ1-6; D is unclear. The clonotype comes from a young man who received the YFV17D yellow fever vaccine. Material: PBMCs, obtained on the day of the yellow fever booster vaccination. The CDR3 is CASSEAPAGNSPLHF. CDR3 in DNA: TGTGCCAGCAGTGAAGCGCCAGCGGGGAATTCACCCCTCCACTTT.